This T cell receptor (beta chain) was profiled in a study of cytomegalovirus exposure and HLA in healthy donors. At the level of the study: The 130 or so validation repertoires, a later analysis reported, used the same platform as the 600 to 850 repertoires from the first cohort.

The germline CDR1 and CDR2 sequences are SGHNT and YYREEE (reference sequence). V trimming: 3 bases; J trimming: 7 bases; junction bases outside the gene matches: 16. The CDR3 consists of 17 residues. As concerns this clone: Antigen: not known.

Here immunoSEQ multiplex PCR was the method, and the copy in TCRdb shows in-frame clones only, minus some. The sample yields 75,000 to 85,000 clones, just over 90% seen once. The study, taken as a whole, reports: Specificity of a few CMV-associated chains for CMV antigens was verified in vitro. Reportedly, cytomegalovirus status was diagnosed with high sensitivity and specificity. Subsequent analysis showed first-cohort TCR clusters tending to co-occur in some 120 validation repertoires.

The sequenced sample consisted of PBMCs. The V and J genes are TRBV5-4 and TRBJ2-1; 7 bases map to TRBD2. This clonotype was obtained from a man in his thirties or forties in good health and CMV-seronegative. The CDR3 nucleotides are TGTGCCAGCAGCTCCTTGGGGGAGGGCCAACTCGGTAATGAGCAGTTCTTC. Encoded protein: CASSSLGEGQLGNEQFF.